Each of the 10 T cell receptor beta chains below was sequenced from the same sample in a study of control samples from healthy donors and cancer patients. Clones were sequenced by immunoSEQ multiplex PCR, and TCRdb holds only the in-frame ones, with some missing. This table holds hundreds of thousands of clones, around 90% found once. Source material: PBMCs. Receptors originate from a man aged 35 to 55 with head and neck cancer.

The table lists this clone with a few counts. This chain links TRBV29-1 with TRBJ1-6; D perhaps matches TRBD1 (5 bases). V was trimmed by 4 bases and J by 9 bases, leaving 13 bases between them. In germline, CDR1 is SQVTM, CDR2 ANQGSEA. The length of the CDR3 is 13 residues. In DNA, the CDR3 is TGCAGCGTTGGGGTAGGGGTTGGTTCACCCCTCCACTTT. Protein product: CSVGVGVGSPLHF.

In DNA form, the CDR3 reads TGCGCCAGCAGCCAGACTAGCGGTGATGAGCAGTTCTTC. This translates into CASSQTSGDEQFF. The chain has TRBV4-1 and TRBJ2-1; 9 bases fit TRBD2. The J segment lost 8 bases and the V segment lost 3 bases, leaving 2 bases of the junction unmatched. This CDR3 is built from 13 residues. The V gene's germline CDR1 is MGHRA and CDR2 YSYEKL.

V usage is TRBV5-1 and J usage is TRBJ2-1, with TRBD2 matching over 11 bases. After removal of 6 bases from V and 0 bases from J, the junction contained 5 bases not matched to a gene. The CDR3 consists of 16 residues. The germline CDR1 and CDR2 sequences are SGHRS and YFSETQ. The CDR3 here is CASTASGGSSYNEQFF. The CDR3, as DNA: TGCGCCAGCACGGCTAGCGGGGGGAGCTCCTACAATGAGCAGTTCTTC.

The CDR3 nucleotides are TGTGCCAGCAGTTATACGGCTCGGGAGGGCTACACCTTC. This translates into CASSYTAREGYTF. V is TRBV6-5 and J is TRBJ1-2, with no clear D. The length of the CDR3 is 13 residues. V was trimmed by 3 bases and J by 8 bases, leaving 13 bases between them. Germline V gene lookup returns CDR1 MNHEY and CDR2 SVGAGI.

The chain couples TRBV5-1 to TRBJ1-1, with D uncertain. The V end was cut by 1 base, the J end by 11 bases, with 21 bases between. The germline V gene has CDR1 SGHRS and CDR2 YFSETQ. This CDR3 comprises 15 residues. CDR3 sequence reads: CASSLRSDVTLGAFF. CDR3 in DNA: TGCGCCAGCAGCTTGCGGAGCGACGTTACACTGGGCGCTTTCTTT.

The J gene is TRBJ2-5, the V gene TRBV30; a weak D match, TRBD2 (5 bases). The CDR3 has 14 amino acids. The germline V gene encodes CDR1 GTSNPN and CDR2 SVGIG (reference sequence). V lost 1 base to trimming and J lost 5 bases, with 14 bases between them. CDR3: CAWSALDSWETQYF. CDR3 sequence (DNA): TGTGCCTGGAGTGCTCTGGACTCTTGGGAGACCCAGTACTTC. The entire variable domain, with the rest obtained from reference TRBV30 and TRBJ2-5, is as follows: SQTIHQWPATLVQPVGSPLSLECTVEGTSNPNLYWYRQAAGRGLQLLFYSVGIGQISSEVPQNLSASRPQDRQFILSSKKLLLSDSGFYLCAWSALDSWETQYFGPGTRLLVL.

Only one count was recorded for this clone. V and J are TRBV19 and TRBJ1-5; a weak D match, TRBD1 (6 bases). The CDR3 loop spans 16 amino acids. Per germline, CDR1 LNHDA and CDR2 SQIVND (reference sequence). The V gene lost 0 bases and the J gene lost 0 bases, with 9 bases spanning the gap. The CDR3 region is CASSIETGYSNQPQHF. The CDR3 DNA sequence: TGTGCCAGTAGTATAGAGACAGGCTATAGCAATCAGCCCCAGCATTTT.

The chain combines TRBV9 with TRBJ2-5; maybe TRBD2 (6 bases). This CDR3 is 15 amino acids long. Trimming left V 3 bases short and J 5 bases short, with 17 bases between. Germline CDR1 reads SGDLS; CDR2 reads YYNGEE. The CDR3 region has the DNA TGTGCCAGCAGCGCGACCCTCCGGGAGAAGGAGACCCAGTACTTC. This codes for CASSATLREKETQYF.

A single count supports this clone. This sequence joins TRBV19 and TRBJ1-1; no reliable D call. Looked up from germline, CDR1 is LNHDA and CDR2 is SQIVND (reference sequence). V shed 7 bases and J shed 5 bases, with 14 bases lying between them. The CDR3 is made up of 13 amino acids. Here the CDR3 reads CASKVDRETEAFF. CDR3 DNA sequence: TGTGCCAGTAAAGTTGACCGGGAAACTGAAGCTTTCTTT.

This chain joins TRBV6-5 and TRBJ1-1, with D perhaps matching TRBD1 (5 bases). The length of the CDR3 is 14 residues. Germline V gene lookup returns CDR1 MNHEY and CDR2 SVGAGI. V lost 5 bases and J lost 0, with 10 bases in between. The CDR3 region has the DNA TGTGCCAGCAGTCTACGACAGTTGAACACTGAAGCTTTCTTT. Translated, it gives CASSLRQLNTEAFF.